These T cell receptor beta chains were read from a single sample in a study of cytomegalovirus exposure and HLA in healthy donors. Assay: immunoSEQ multiplex PCR; the TCRdb copy retains only in-frame clones and omits some. The sample has roughly 65,000 clones; 55% to 75% are singletons. The sample was PBMCs. The source of these receptors is a man in his forties or fifties in good health and CMV-seropositive. Both conserved end residues are trimmed from each CDR3.

v_call cdr3_length cdr3_aa
TRBV5-1 13 ASRAGLSTNEKLF
TRBV6-5 12 ASSPQGGNTEAF
TRBV5-4 15 ASSRVVKTGSYNEQF
TRBV5-6 16 ASSLYEGLYFLPQPQH
TRBV18 12 ASSPPGPPYEQY
TRBV5-6 13 ASSLADSANYGYT
TRBV6-5 13 ASSYSISGAYEQY
TRBV9 12 ASRPTGGGYTQY
TRBV4-3 13 ASSQDSLLGNTIY
TRBV2 11 ASKETQGNTIY
TRBV13 18 ASSLPSRTSGRAAYNEQF
TRBV6-6 13 ASKRQGDANYGYT
TRBV5-1 11 ASSLAGGQPQH
TRBV7-8 13 ASSPAASLSGRAF
TRBV6-1 12 ASGLRMGGETQY
TRBV19 12 ASSLDRISSGYT
TRBV5-4 13 ASSLKGSGQETQY
TRBV5-1 13 ASSLLSGGNTEAF
TRBV6-1 14 ASSEYWDTTSYEQY
TRBV15 11 ATAGGSYNEQF
TRBV5-1 12 ASSLRSSGETQY
TRBV7-3 13 ASSPTWTSQETQY
TRBV9 13 ASSVDSLRTGELF
TRBV7-6 15 ASSLEGSNSGANVLT
TRBV5-4 10 ASSGGDTEAF
TRBV7-2 12 ASSPGGAGNIQY
TRBV29-1 12 SVIHDRELDIQY
TRBV4-1 16 ASSQDRGTGVGANVLT
TRBV7-3 12 ASSQDSYTGELF
TRBV19 13 ASSIGQGGFGTQY
TRBV4-2 15 ASSQGQVQGASETQY
TRBV4-2 16 ASSQVGLAGDNQETQY
TRBV5-1 13 ASSLGLAGVDEQF
TRBV6-6 13 ASGTGPIKNYGYT
TRBV19 9 ASSIKGHQH
TRBV2 12 ASSRQDRTDTQY
TRBV6-6 11 ASISTGVGGYT
TRBV27 14 ASSRAGGPSYNEQF
TRBV30 11 AWSILPTGEAF
TRBV14 12 ASSQGLGYYEQY
TRBV21-1 10 ASTTTRPEAF
TRBV2 10 ASSGGHQPQH
TRBV5-6 12 ASSLTRSTDTQY
TRBV27 11 ASAGLPFDTQY
TRBV5-1 13 ASSQTTGSGFKQY
TRBV5-1 16 ASSYTGGARPFSSEQY
TRBV11-2 14 ASSLGGTTVIGELF
TRBV6-6 12 ASKLLTPPYEQY
TRBV7-2 13 ASSPTEGWGNTIY
TRBV19 11 ASSIDRDAEAF
TRBV23-1 15 ASSQSGTSGLYNEQF
TRBV19 12 ASSKDRGVRELF